Below are 6 T cell receptor beta chains sequenced from a single sample in a study of cytomegalovirus exposure and HLA in healthy donors. A multiplex PCR was run with 60 Vbeta primers and 13 Jbeta primers. Method: immunoSEQ multiplex PCR; TCRdb's copy keeps in-frame clones and lacks some. This sample's table has about 38,000 clones. The sequenced material came from PBMCs. The source of these receptors is a middle-aged man in good health and CMV-seropositive.

V usage is TRBV9 and J usage is TRBJ1-2; 7 positions match TRBD1. The trim removed 3 bases at V and 3 bases at J, leaving 5 bases unmatched. The germline V gene has CDR1 SGDLS and CDR2 YYNGEE. CDR3 length equals 14 residues. DNA for the CDR3: TGTGCCAGCAGCGATCGGGACAGTTACTATGGCTACACCTTC. As protein: CASSDRDSYYGYTF.

This chain uses TRBV4-2 with TRBJ2-3; TRBD1 agrees at 8 bases. This CDR3 is built from 15 residues. V shed 4 bases and J 3 bases; nucleotides not matched to a gene: 6. Germline V lookup: CDR1 LGHNA, CDR2 YNFKEQ. The CDR3: CASSPGDRRTDTQYF. CDR3 bases: TGTGCCAGCAGCCCCGGGGACAGGAGGACAGATACGCAGTATTTT.

The chain uses TRBV9 and TRBJ2-2; TRBD1 agrees at 7 bases. The CDR3 is 16 residues long. Germline V gene lookup returns CDR1 SGDLS and CDR2 YYNGEE. Trimming at V came to 1 base and at J to 0 bases, leaving 3 bases not matched to a gene. CDR3 bases: TGTGCCAGCAGCGTAACCACAGGGGCGAACACCGGGGAGCTGTTTTTT. As protein: CASSVTTGANTGELFF.

The V and J genes are TRBV7-9 and TRBJ2-3, with 9 bases lining up with TRBD2. V lost 5 bases, J lost 4 bases, and 10 bases stayed unmatched. The CDR3 loop spans 16 amino acids. CDR1 is SEHNR, CDR2 FQNEAQ, per germline (reference sequence). This CDR3 is CASSENSGSFADTQYF. The CDR3 DNA follows: TGTGCCAGCAGCGAGAATAGCGGGAGTTTTGCAGATACGCAGTATTTT.

The rearrangement links TRBV6-6 to TRBJ2-7, with 10 bases matching TRBD1. The J segment lost 5 bases and the V segment lost 7 bases, leaving 11 bases of the junction unmatched. Germline CDR1 is MNHNY and CDR2 is SVGAGI (reference sequence). This CDR3 spans 15 amino acids. The CDR3 loop reads CASKRQGATNDEQYF. CDR3 DNA: TGTGCCAGCAAGAGACAGGGGGCAACAAACGACGAGCAGTACTTC.

The chain combines TRBV6-6 with TRBJ1-6; no reliable D call. V lost 7 bases and J lost 10, with 17 bases in between. The CDR3 has 14 residues. CDR1 and CDR2 (germline): MNHNY, SVGAGI (reference sequence). In DNA, the CDR3 is TGTGCCAGCAAGGCCGGGCCGGGAGACTCACCCCTCCACTTT. It translates to CASKAGPGDSPLHF.